This TCR beta chain is from a study of T cells in narcolepsy. Sequenced by immunoSEQ multiplex PCR; TCRdb stores in-frame clones only, minus some. Among about 24,000 clones listed, approximately 85% were seen once. Findings and limits, study-wide: No autoreactive T cell clone sequences appeared in some memory CD4+ repertoires.

This clone was recorded only once. Its antigen remains unidentified. Germline CDR1 reads MNHEY; CDR2 reads SVGAGI. The CDR3 is 13 residues long. The V gene lost 2 bases and the J gene lost 0 bases, with 5 bases spanning the gap. V usage is TRBV6-5 and J usage is TRBJ2-7; D unresolved. This sequence was found in a human donor in good health. The material sequenced was memory (CD45RA-) CD4+ T cells from blood. CDR3 nucleotide sequence: TGTGCCAGCAGTTACCCGCACTCCTACGAGCAGTACTTC. Translated, it gives CASSYPHSYEQYF.